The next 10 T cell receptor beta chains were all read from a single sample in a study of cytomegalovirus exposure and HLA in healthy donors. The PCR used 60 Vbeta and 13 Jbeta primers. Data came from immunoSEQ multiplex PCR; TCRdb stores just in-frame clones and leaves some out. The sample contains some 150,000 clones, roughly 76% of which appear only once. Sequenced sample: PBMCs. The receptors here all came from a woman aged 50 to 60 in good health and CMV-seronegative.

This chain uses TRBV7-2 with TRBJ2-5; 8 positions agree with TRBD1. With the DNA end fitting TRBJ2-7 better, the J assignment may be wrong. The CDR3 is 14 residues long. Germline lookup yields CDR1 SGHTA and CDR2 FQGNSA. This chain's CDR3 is CASSSGTGAYEQYF. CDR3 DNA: TGTGCCAGCAGCTCCGGGACAGGAGCTTACGAGCAGTACTTC.

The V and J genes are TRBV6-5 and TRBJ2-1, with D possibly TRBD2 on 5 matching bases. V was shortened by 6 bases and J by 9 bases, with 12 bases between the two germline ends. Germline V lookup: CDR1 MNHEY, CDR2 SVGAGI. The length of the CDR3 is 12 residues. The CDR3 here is CASRGVGSEQFF. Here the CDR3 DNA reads TGTGCCAGCAGAGGAGTGGGGAGTGAGCAGTTCTTC.

The CDR3 nucleotides are TGTGCCAGCAGCACCGGGACAGGGTATGGCTACACCTTC. Protein product: CASSTGTGYGYTF. The gene calls are TRBV5-6 and TRBJ1-2; 9 bases are a match to TRBD1. CDR3 length equals 13 residues. J gave up 5 bases and V 4 bases, and 3 bases lay outside the gene matches. Germline V gene data show CDR1 as SGHDT and CDR2 as YYEEEE.

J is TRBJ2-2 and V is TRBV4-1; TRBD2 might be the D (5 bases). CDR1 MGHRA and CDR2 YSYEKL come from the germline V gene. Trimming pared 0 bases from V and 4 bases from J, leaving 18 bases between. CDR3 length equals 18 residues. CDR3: CASSQDPSGSVGTGELFF. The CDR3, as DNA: TGCGCCAGCAGCCAAGACCCTAGTGGGAGCGTGGGCACCGGGGAGCTGTTTTTT.

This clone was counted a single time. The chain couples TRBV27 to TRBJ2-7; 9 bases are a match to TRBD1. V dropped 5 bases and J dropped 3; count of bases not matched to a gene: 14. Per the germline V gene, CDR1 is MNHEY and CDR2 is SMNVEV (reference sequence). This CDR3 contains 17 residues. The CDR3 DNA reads TGTGCCAGCAGTATCCCTCCCCGGGACAGGGATTTCTACGAGCAGTACTTC. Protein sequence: CASSIPPRDRDFYEQYF.

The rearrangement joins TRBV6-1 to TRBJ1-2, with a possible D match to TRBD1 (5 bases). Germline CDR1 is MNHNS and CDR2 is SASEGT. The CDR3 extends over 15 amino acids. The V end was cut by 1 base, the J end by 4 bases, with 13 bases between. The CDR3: CASSEGAGPGYGYTF. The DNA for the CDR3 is TGTGCCAGCAGTGAAGGGGCAGGGCCGGGCTATGGCTACACCTTC.

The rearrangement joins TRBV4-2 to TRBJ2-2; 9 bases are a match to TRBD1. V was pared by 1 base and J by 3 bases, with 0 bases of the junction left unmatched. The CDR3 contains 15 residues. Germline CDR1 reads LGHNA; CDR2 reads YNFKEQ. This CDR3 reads CASSQGQGDTGELFF. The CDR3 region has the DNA TGTGCCAGCAGCCAAGGACAGGGGGACACCGGGGAGCTGTTTTTT.

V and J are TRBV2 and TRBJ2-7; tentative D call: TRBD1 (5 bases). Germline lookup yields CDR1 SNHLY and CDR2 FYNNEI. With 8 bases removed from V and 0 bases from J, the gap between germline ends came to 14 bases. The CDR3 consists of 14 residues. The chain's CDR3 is CASEKGSSSYEQYF. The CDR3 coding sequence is TGTGCCAGCGAAAAGGGGTCTAGCTCCTACGAGCAGTACTTC.

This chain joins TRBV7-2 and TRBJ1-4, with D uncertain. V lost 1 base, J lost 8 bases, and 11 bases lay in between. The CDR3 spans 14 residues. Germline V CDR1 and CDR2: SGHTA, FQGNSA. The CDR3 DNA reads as TGTGCCAGCAGCTTAGGGTTAGCTCCGGAAAAACTGTTTTTT. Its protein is CASSLGLAPEKLFF.

The DNA of the CDR3 is TGTGCCAGCAGCCACGGACAGGGGGTGATTGAGACCCAGTACTTC. Its translation is CASSHGQGVIETQYF. The chain recombines TRBV7-9 with TRBJ2-5; 10 bases are shared with TRBD1. The CDR3 is 15 amino acids. Germline CDR1 is SEHNR and CDR2 is FQNEAQ (reference sequence). Trimming cost V 5 bases and J 5 bases; bases outside gene matches: 8. Looking up the rest from reference TRBV7-9 and TRBJ2-5 gives the full variable domain: DTGVSQNPRHKITKRGQNVTFRCDPISEHNRLYWYRQTLGQGPEFLTYFQNEAQLEKSRLLSDRFSAERPKGSFSTLEIQRTEQGDSAMYLCASSHGQGVIETQYFGPGTRLLVL.